This T cell receptor (beta chain) was profiled in a study of T-cell reconstitution after alpha-beta-depleted transplantation in children. This clonotype was seen repeatedly, ten times or more. The TCRbeta library was prepared with unique molecular identifiers. TCRdb independently ran MiXCR on the PCR reads; one entry per CDR3 protein. The sample contains about 610,000 distinct CDR3 sequences, more than 9% of which appear only once. The CDR3 loop spans 15 amino acids. Trimming shortened V by 6 bases and J by 0 bases, and 17 bases separated the two germline ends. Germline V gives CDR1 SQVTM, CDR2 ANQGSEA.

This sequence originates from a human donor who donated a stem cell graft to a child with acute myeloid leukemia. The V gene is TRBV29-1, the J gene TRBJ2-5; possible D gene TRBD1, 5 bases. The input for sequencing was PBMCs from the stem cell graft donor, taken from the stem cell graft. CDR3 coding DNA: TGCAGCGTCCTCTGGGGCTATCAGTACCAAGAGACCCAGTACTTC. Protein sequence: CSVLWGYQYQETQYF.